The 4 T cell receptor beta chains presented below share a single source sample, sequenced in a study of shared clonotypes between healthy human individuals. Naive-designated CD8 cells lacked CD45RO, were positively enriched for CCR7, and omitted terminally differentiated effector memory CD45RA+ cells. Method: immunoSEQ multiplex PCR; TCRdb's copy keeps in-frame clones and lacks some. The sample includes roughly 2,000,000 clones, roughly 95% of them seen just once. Material for sequencing was naive CD8+ T cells from PBMCs. These receptor sequences come from a man between 18 and 29 years old in good health. Some clones in this sample may be carry-over from other donors' samples.

CDR3 loop: CASRLGRMSETGELFF. CDR3 coding DNA: TGTGCCAGTAGGCTAGGGCGTATGTCGGAAACCGGGGAGCTGTTTTTT. The chain links TRBV19 to TRBJ2-2, with D uncertain. With 6 bases removed from V and 5 bases from J, the gap between germline ends came to 19 bases. Germline-derived CDR1 and CDR2 are LNHDA and SQIVND (reference sequence). CDR3 length equals 16 residues.

To note about this clone: The sample carries other DNA sequences with the same CDR3. V is TRBV5-4 and J is TRBJ1-1, with 7 bases that match TRBD1. The CDR3 covers 13 residues. Trimming removed 2 bases from V and 8 bases from J; junction bases left unmatched: 6. Germline assignment: CDR1 SGHNT and CDR2 YYREEE (reference sequence). CDR3 in amino acids: CASSFRGGTEAFF. DNA for the CDR3: TGTGCCAGCAGCTTTCGAGGGGGCACCGAAGCTTTCTTT. The whole variable domain, filled in from reference TRBV5-4 and TRBJ1-1, reads ETGVTQSPTHLIKTRGQQVTLRCSSQSGHNTVSWYQQALGQGPQFIFQYYREEENGRGNFPPRFSGLQFPNYSSELNVNALELDDSALYLCASSFRGGTEAFFGQGTRLTVV.

The rearrangement uses TRBV4-3 and TRBJ1-1; D is unclear. Germline V gene lookup returns CDR1 LGHNA and CDR2 YSLEER. V was trimmed by 2 bases and J by 5 bases, leaving 9 bases between them. CDR3 length equals 13 residues. The CDR3 DNA reads as TGCGCCAGCAGCCAACCGATGGGGACTGAAGCTTTCTTT. Its protein product is CASSQPMGTEAFF.

The chain links TRBV4-1 to TRBJ2-7; possibly TRBD2 for D (6 bases). Trimming took off 1 base at V and 3 bases at J, with 13 bases between the two ends. The CDR3 runs 15 residues. Germline lookup yields CDR1 MGHRA and CDR2 YSYEKL. CDR3: CASSQGGSGLYEQYF. The CDR3 DNA reads as TGCGCCAGCAGCCAAGGGGGTAGCGGACTCTACGAGCAGTACTTC.